The present entry profiles one T cell receptor beta chain with its context. These data belong to a study of PD-L1 blockade in urothelial cancer. Study overall: Male sex and bladder-origin urothelial cancer characterized about 85% of the 29 patients. Reported median T cell count for blood samples was more than 140,000.

Patients' urothelial carcinoma was locally advanced or metastatic. The CDR3 runs 15 residues. CDR1 is SGHTA, CDR2 FQGNSA, per germline. V lost 5 bases, J lost 1 base, and 5 bases stayed unmatched. PCRs were each spiked with synthetic TCR analog templates. This table comes from immunoSEQ multiplex PCR, and its TCRdb copy is limited to in-frame clones, with some not included. The sample lists some 25,000 clones, around nine tenths seen once, with approximately 31% in the top ten. This specimen was PBMCs, taken around atezolizumab (anti-PD-L1) treatment. The rearrangement joins TRBV7-2 to TRBJ2-3, with 8 bases aligning to TRBD2. The sequence came from a man in his 60s with urothelial cancer. The CDR3 reads CASSTTSARTDTQYF. In DNA form, the CDR3 reads TGTGCCAGCAGCACGACTAGCGCACGCACAGATACGCAGTATTTT.